This T cell receptor (beta chain) derives from a study of Ad26.COV2.S vaccination and SARS-CoV-2 variants. The overall study: Ad26.COV2.S was injected intramuscularly once or twice, 56 days apart.

Profiled with immunoSEQ multiplex PCR; TCRdb holds only in-frame clones, not every one. The table includes hundreds of thousands of clones, 88% detected once. As for treatment: roughly 18 received Ad26.COV2.S at low or high dose, single or two shots; roughly five received placebo; per-sample allocation not given. All samples were drawn on day 63, counting from the first vaccine or placebo injection. Aged 18-55 years, donor was enrolled in Boston in the early 2020s. The TCR sequence derives from a person between 18 and 65 years old who received the Ad26.COV2.S COVID-19 vaccine or a placebo. The specimen was peripheral blood, collected in a trial of Ad26.COV2.S vaccine versus placebo.

The CDR3 DNA sequence: TGTGCCAGCAGGCCTACAGGGTACGGGGCCAACGTCCTGACTTTC. As protein: CASRPTGYGANVLTF. This chain joins TRBV28 and TRBJ2-6, with a weak D call TRBD1 (6 bases). CDR3 length equals 15 residues. V was shortened by 6 bases and J by 4 bases, with 13 bases between the two germline ends. Germline CDR1 MDHEN, CDR2 SYDVKM.